A single sample gave rise to the 20 T cell receptor beta chains below, sequenced in a study of blood T cell repertoires in COVID-19. Profiling relied on immunoSEQ multiplex PCR, and the TCRdb table lists in-frame clones only, not all of them. Altogether under 200,000 clones are present, roughly 88% being singletons, with the ten largest covering about 9.4%. The sample comprised peripheral blood. These receptors all come from a woman older than 75 with acute or convalescent COVID-19.

The chain combines TRBV5-1 with TRBJ2-3; D is perhaps TRBD1 (6 bases). The CDR3 is made up of 14 amino acids. CDR1 and CDR2 (germline): SGHRS, YFSETQ. Trimming left V 4 bases short and J 5 bases short, with 14 bases between. The CDR3 here is CASSPGTFLDTQYF. The CDR3 DNA reads TGCGCCAGCAGCCCCGGGACATTCTTAGATACGCAGTATTTT.

The J gene is TRBJ2-7, the V gene TRBV7-6, with 10 bases that match TRBD2. V lost 4 bases, J lost 3 bases, and 9 bases stayed unmatched. Germline CDR1 and CDR2: SGHVS and FNYEAQ. The CDR3 totals 16 residues. DNA for the CDR3: TGTGCCAGCAGCTCCGGGACTAGCGAATTATACTACGAGCAGTACTTC. Amino acids: CASSSGTSELYYEQYF.

The J gene is TRBJ1-4, the V gene TRBV7-9; TRBD1 is a possible D gene (5 bases). The CDR3 sequence is 14 residues long. V was shortened by 3 bases and J by 7 bases, with 12 bases between the two germline ends. Germline CDR1 is SEHNR and CDR2 is FQNEAQ (reference sequence). The CDR3 bases are TGTGCCAGCAGCTTCGCGGGGCCCGGTGAAAAACTGTTTTTT. Its protein product is CASSFAGPGEKLFF.

V is TRBV24-1 and J is TRBJ1-2, with D tentatively TRBD1 (6 bases). Germline V lookup: CDR1 KGHDR, CDR2 SFDVKD. V lost 4 bases and J 2 bases, leaving 19 bases between the germline ends. The CDR3 is 17 amino acids. The CDR3 spells CATSDPLGGPGNYGYTF. CDR3 in DNA: TGTGCCACCAGTGACCCGCTGGGGGGGCCCGGAAACTATGGCTACACCTTC.

The chain is built from TRBV30 and TRBJ2-1, with a possible D match to TRBD2 (5 bases). Trimming left V 3 bases short and J 6 bases short, with 15 bases between. Germline CDR1 GTSNPN, CDR2 SVGIG (reference sequence). This CDR3 has 14 residues. CDR3 nucleotide sequence: TGTGCCTGGAGAAGAGGGTCTCCAAGCAATGAGCAGTTCTTC. It is translated as CAWRRGSPSNEQFF.

V usage is TRBV5-6 and J usage is TRBJ2-5; D call uncertain. Trimming pared 1 base from V and 4 bases from J, leaving 8 bases between. Looked up from germline, CDR1 is SGHDT and CDR2 is YYEEEE. This CDR3 region has 13 residues. The CDR3 here is CASSLLSRETQYF. The DNA of the CDR3 is TGTGCCAGCAGCTTGCTGTCCAGAGAGACCCAGTACTTC.

This rearrangement joins TRBV29-1 to TRBJ1-2; weak D call: TRBD1 (5 bases). V lost 3 bases to trimming and J lost 4 bases, with 9 bases between them. From germline, CDR1 is SQVTM and CDR2 ANQGSEA. This CDR3 contains 12 residues. This CDR3 is CSVDRGSYGYTF. CDR3 DNA sequence: TGCAGCGTTGACCGGGGGAGCTATGGCTACACCTTC.

The chain has TRBV19 and TRBJ1-4; the D gene is possibly TRBD1 (6 bases). The germline V and J ends were trimmed by 6 bases and 10 bases, with 21 bases remaining between them. Germline V gene lookup returns CDR1 LNHDA and CDR2 SQIVND (reference sequence). CDR3 length: 15 residues. This CDR3 reads CASRPKDSFRGKLFF. CDR3 bases: TGTGCCAGTAGACCAAAGGACAGTTTTCGTGGAAAACTGTTTTTT.

This chain uses TRBV19 with TRBJ1-2; 7 bases match TRBD1. The CDR3 totals 16 residues. Germline assignment: CDR1 LNHDA and CDR2 SQIVND (reference sequence). Germline trimming cut 5 bases from V and 0 bases from J; bases unmatched to any gene: 9. The CDR3 bases are TGTGCCAGTAGTCCTCGAGGACAGGAGTCTAACTATGGCTACACCTTC. Translated: CASSPRGQESNYGYTF.

The V gene is TRBV27, the J gene TRBJ1-5, with D perhaps matching TRBD1 (5 bases). The CDR3 runs 13 residues. Germline loops: CDR1 MNHEY, CDR2 SMNVEV (reference sequence). V was clipped by 3 bases and J by 9 bases, with 12 bases between them. CDR3 sequence: CASSLSRGLPQHF. CDR3 DNA sequence: TGTGCCAGCAGTTTGTCTCGGGGGTTGCCCCAGCATTTT.

Note on this clone: Other DNA sequences in the same sample also yield this CDR3. The chain is built from TRBV15 and TRBJ1-4, with D possibly being TRBD1 (6 bases). The CDR3 spans 13 residues. Germline-derived CDR1 and CDR2 are LNHNV and YYDKDF (reference sequence). Trimming pared 0 bases from V and 7 bases from J, leaving 6 bases between. The chain's CDR3 is CATSRDRGEKLFF. The CDR3, as DNA: TGTGCCACCAGCAGAGACAGGGGTGAAAAACTGTTTTTT.

The chain joins TRBV7-9 to TRBJ1-2, with D tentatively TRBD1 (6 bases). There are 13 residues in the CDR3. V lost 5 bases and J lost 8, with 15 bases in between. Germline V CDR1 and CDR2: SEHNR, FQNEAQ (reference sequence). The CDR3 sequence is CASSQTDSGGYTF. The CDR3 coding sequence is TGTGCCAGCAGCCAAACGGACAGCGGCGGCTACACCTTC.

The gene calls are TRBV5-5 and TRBJ1-1; maybe TRBD1 (6 bases). Trimming left V 0 bases short and J 2 bases short, with 11 bases between. Germline V CDR1 and CDR2: SGHKS, YYEKEE (reference sequence). The CDR3 loop spans 15 amino acids. CDR3: CASSLEAGANTEAFF. The CDR3 DNA is TGTGCCAGCAGCTTGGAGGCAGGGGCAAACACTGAAGCTTTCTTT.

V is TRBV10-3 and J is TRBJ1-2; D gene unclear. The germline V gene has CDR1 ENHRY and CDR2 SYGVKD. The CDR3 contains 14 residues. Between the trimmed V and J ends, which lost 0 bases and 2 bases, there was a span of 7 bases. The CDR3 region has the DNA TGTGCCATCAGTGAGTCGGCCACAAACTATGGCTACACCTTC. Protein sequence: CAISESATNYGYTF.

The chain joins TRBV5-1 to TRBJ2-3; TRBD2 agrees at 12 bases. The length of the CDR3 is 15 residues. The V gene end was trimmed by 3 bases and the J gene end by 7 bases; junction bases not matched to a gene: 6. Germline V gives CDR1 SGHRS, CDR2 YFSETQ. CDR3 sequence reads: CASSSTSGSTNTQYF. DNA for the CDR3: TGCGCCAGCAGCTCGACTAGCGGGAGTACGAATACGCAGTATTTT.

This chain connects TRBV5-6 to TRBJ1-1; TRBD1 aligns across 11 bases. The CDR3 is made up of 14 amino acids. V shed 8 bases and J 1 base; nucleotides not matched to a gene: 4. From germline, CDR1 is SGHDT and CDR2 YYEEEE. The CDR3: CASRTGGANTEAFF. As DNA, the CDR3 is TGTGCCAGTAGGACAGGGGGCGCGAACACTGAAGCTTTCTTT.

The CDR3 coding sequence is TGTGCCATCAGTGAGTCTCTGGCGCGGCCCACTGAAGCTTTCTTT. Translating gives CAISESLARPTEAFF. This chain joins TRBV10-3 and TRBJ1-1; D is undetermined. Germline V gene lookup returns CDR1 ENHRY and CDR2 SYGVKD. V lost 0 bases to trimming and J lost 4 bases, with 12 bases between them. The CDR3 has 15 residues.

The chain joins TRBV20-1 to TRBJ2-7, with a weak D call TRBD2 (5 bases). Germline V lookup: CDR1 DFQATT, CDR2 SNEGSKA (reference sequence). Between the trimmed V and J ends, which lost 6 bases and 2 bases, there was a span of 8 bases. The CDR3 has 11 amino acids. CDR3 nucleotide sequence: TGCAGTGCCCAAGCGGCCTACGAGCAGTACTTC. Its protein product is CSAQAAYEQYF.

The V call is TRBV19, the J call TRBJ2-3, with D possibly matching TRBD1 (6 bases). Between the trimmed V and J ends, which lost 5 bases and 6 bases, there was a span of 12 bases. Germline-derived CDR1 and CDR2 are LNHDA and SQIVND (reference sequence). CDR3 length: 13 amino acids. The DNA of the CDR3 is TGTGCCAGTAGTGGGGGCCATGGGGATACGCAGTATTTT. Translation gives CASSGGHGDTQYF.

The rearrangement joins TRBV11-2 to TRBJ2-7; 9 bases map to TRBD2. This CDR3 region has 14 residues. The V segment lost 5 bases and the J segment 6 bases; nucleotides outside the gene matches: 8. Germline assignment: CDR1 SGHAT and CDR2 FQNNGV. Written as DNA, the CDR3 is TGTGCCAGCAGCCCAGCGGGGGGAGTCAGCGAGCAGTACTTC. This codes for CASSPAGGVSEQYF. The full variable domain, completed using reference TRBV11-2 and TRBJ2-7, is EAGVAQSPRYKIIEKRQSVAFWCNPISGHATLYWYQQILGQGPKLLIQFQNNGVVDDSQLPKDRFSAERLKGVDSTLKIQPAKLEDSAVYLCASSPAGGVSEQYFGPGTRLTVT.